This T cell receptor beta chain is drawn from a study of neurological immune-mediated disorders. Points from the study as a whole: In HTLV-1-associated myelopathy, TCR clonal expansion was greatest, whereas multiple sclerosis had the least, falling below healthy controls.

The trim removed 4 bases at V and 7 bases at J, leaving 8 bases unmatched. Germline CDR1 SGHRS, CDR2 YFSETQ. The CDR3 spans 15 residues. The time point: longitudinal time-point 2. By 5'RACE with 10-nucleotide random UMIs, the cDNA was made. TCRdb itself ran the 5' RACE reads through MiXCR, one entry per CDR3 protein. This sample has tens of thousands of distinct CDR3 sequences, with around 9.7% found just once. This clonotype was picked up many times. What it binds is not known. The sample consisted of PBMCs. The rearrangement joins TRBV5-1 to TRBJ2-1; 10 positions agree with TRBD2. The origin of this receptor is a man aged 25 to 40 in good health. CDR3 coding DNA: TGCGCCAGCAGCCGGAGCGGGAGGGCCGATAATGAGCAGTTCTTC. Amino acid sequence: CASSRSGRADNEQFF.